The following is a T cell receptor beta chain sequence with its context. This clone was counted only a few times. The specificity of this receptor is unknown. The read ends 3 residues shy of where the CDR3 ends; the end is completed using the germline J gene. This sample is drawn from a study of T cell clonality in common variable immunodeficiency (dated by TCRdb to the mid-2010s). The research as a whole found: Healthy controls shared more TCRbeta clones with each other than CVID subjects shared among themselves (p < 0.0001). TCRbeta clonality was higher in CVID subjects than in healthy controls (t-test p = 0.018), and the increase was most characteristic of about a third of subjects. According to the authors, finding the cause of the higher clonality in CVID would require sequencing the repertoires of T cell subpopulations. Fewer deletions and N-nucleotide insertions were reportedly observed in CVID TCRbeta sequences, and highly modified clones with 13 or more V deletions were reportedly absent from CVID TCRbeta sequences. Patient heterogeneity within the CVID cohort put limits on correlating repertoire features with clinical complications. Even though DNA input was the same, control samples had an average of about 90,000 unique sequences each, compared with roughly 32,000 in CVID samples.

For sequencing, equivalent amounts of genomic DNA were input from CVID and control samples. For every sample, a 60 bp segment covering the rearranged TCRbeta CDR3 region was amplified and then sequenced. TCRbeta amplification used the immunoSEQ assay, a bias-corrected multiplex PCR with high-throughput sequencing. The study's own analysis went as follows. Each unique nucleotide sequence was treated as a clone and annotated with V, D and J genes, copy number and frequency. Sequences were labeled productive if in frame, and non-productive if out of frame or containing stop codons. As previously described, Shannon's entropy was used to calculate clonality. The predicted amino acid sequences of productive clones were used to derive mean CDR3 Kyte-Doolittle hydropathy. Using the R hclust function, scaled V gene usage was clustered hierarchically with Manhattan distance and complete linkage. Sharing of clones by CDR3 amino acid sequence was evaluated through resampling of 12 repertoires per group over 100 rounds. The repertoires were screened for 70 published EBV-specific TCRbeta sequences and approximately 230 published CMV-specific TCRbeta sequences. A couple of CVID samples yielding fewer than 10,000 sequences were excluded from analysis, leaving approximately 40 CVID repertoires. As stored in TCRdb, this immuneACCESS dataset retains in-frame rearrangements with V and J assigned. A fraction of the clones does not appear; measured against another copy, unresolved V genes explain less than half of the discrepancy, and the remainder lacks a known reason. V and J calls and clone size are copied from that table; D and trimming were computed from the DNA. Here the sample lists roughly 40,000 clones, none seen once only. Of the sample, roughly 5.5% is held by the ten largest clones.

V sheds 2 bases and J sheds 1 base, leaving 9 bases between their ends. Per the germline V gene, MNHEY is the CDR1 and SVGEGT is the CDR2. The CDR3 goes from the cysteine to the phenylalanine over 15 residues. The CDR3 was read in part: 36 bases, with the frame set at base 1. Standard criteria were used to diagnose CVID, namely serum IgG, IgA and/or IgM reduced below the normal range together with specific antibody deficiency. The CVID group comprised 40 to 50 subjects, about 15 female and 29 male, aged 9 to 64 years with a mean age of 40. Most of the CVID patients and most of the healthy controls were of Caucasian heritage. At the time of study participation, every CVID subject had been on replacement immunoglobulin therapy for one year or longer. No CVID subject was ill or taking immunomodulatory or immunosuppressive medication when blood was collected. From each donor, roughly 4.5 to 8 ml of heparinized peripheral whole blood was collected. Genomic DNA from adults with common variable immune deficiency (CVID) and from healthy adult controls was used for sequencing of TCRbeta CDR3 repertoires. Diluted blood was density-centrifuged over Hypaque 1077 or Ficoll-Paque to isolate peripheral blood mononuclear cells. Genomic DNA was extracted from unsorted mononuclear cells by Qiagen column purification or by a centrifugation-based method.

The rearrangement combines TRBV6-2 or TRBV6-3 with TRBJ1-5; no D gene can be assigned with confidence. Sequenced material: peripheral blood mononuclear cells. The clonotype originates from a human donor with common variable immunodeficiency. CDR3 reads: CASSYEGGSNQPQHF. The covered CDR3 bases are TGTGCCAGCAGTTACGAGGGTGGGAGCAATCAGCCC.